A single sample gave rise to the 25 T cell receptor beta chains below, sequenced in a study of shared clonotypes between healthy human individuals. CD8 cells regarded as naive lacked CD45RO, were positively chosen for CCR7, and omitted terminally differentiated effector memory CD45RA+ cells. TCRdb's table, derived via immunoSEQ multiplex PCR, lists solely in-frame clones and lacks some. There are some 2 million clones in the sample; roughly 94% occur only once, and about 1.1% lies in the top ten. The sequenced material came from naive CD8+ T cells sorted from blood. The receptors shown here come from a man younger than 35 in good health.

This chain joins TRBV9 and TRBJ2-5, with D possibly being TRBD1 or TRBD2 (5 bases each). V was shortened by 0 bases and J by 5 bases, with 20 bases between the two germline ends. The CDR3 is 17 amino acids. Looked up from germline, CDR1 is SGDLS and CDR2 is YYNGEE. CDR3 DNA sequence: TGTGCCAGCAGCGTAGCGAGGGGCTTAATTTCCGAGGAGACCCAGTACTTC. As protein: CASSVARGLISEETQYF.

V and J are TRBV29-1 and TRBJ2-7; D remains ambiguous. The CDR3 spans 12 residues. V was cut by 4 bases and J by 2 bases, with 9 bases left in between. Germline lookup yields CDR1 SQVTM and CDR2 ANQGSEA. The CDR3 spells CSVVNRAYEQYF. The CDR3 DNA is TGCAGCGTTGTGAATAGAGCCTACGAGCAGTACTTC.

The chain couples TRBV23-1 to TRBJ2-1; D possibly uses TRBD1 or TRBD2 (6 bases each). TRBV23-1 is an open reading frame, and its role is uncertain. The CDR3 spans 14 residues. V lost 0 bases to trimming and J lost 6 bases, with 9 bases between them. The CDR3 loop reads CASSQSGGVNEQFF. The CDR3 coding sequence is TGCGCCAGCAGTCAATCCGGGGGCGTCAATGAGCAGTTCTTC.

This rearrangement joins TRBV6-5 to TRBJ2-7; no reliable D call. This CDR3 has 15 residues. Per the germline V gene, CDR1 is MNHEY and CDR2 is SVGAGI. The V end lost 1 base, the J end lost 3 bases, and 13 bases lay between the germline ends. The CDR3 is CASSYFPSTFYEQYF. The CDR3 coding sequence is TGTGCCAGCAGTTACTTCCCTAGTACGTTCTACGAGCAGTACTTC.

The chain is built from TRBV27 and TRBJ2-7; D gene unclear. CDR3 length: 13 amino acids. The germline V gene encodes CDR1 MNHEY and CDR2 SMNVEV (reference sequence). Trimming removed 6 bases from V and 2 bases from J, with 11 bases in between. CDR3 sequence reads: CASRTSATYEQYF. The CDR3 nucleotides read TGTGCCAGCAGAACCAGCGCAACCTACGAGCAGTACTTC.

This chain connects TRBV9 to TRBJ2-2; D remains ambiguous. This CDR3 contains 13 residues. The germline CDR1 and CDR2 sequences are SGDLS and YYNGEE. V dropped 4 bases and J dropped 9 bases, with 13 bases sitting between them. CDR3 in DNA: TGTGCCAGCAGCCCCGCCGTTTTTAGGGAGCTGTTTTTT. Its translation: CASSPAVFRELFF.

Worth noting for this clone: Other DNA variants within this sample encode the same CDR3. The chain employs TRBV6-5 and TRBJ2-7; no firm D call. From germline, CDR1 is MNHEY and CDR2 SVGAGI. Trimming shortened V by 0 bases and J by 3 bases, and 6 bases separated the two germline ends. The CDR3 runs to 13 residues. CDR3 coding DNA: TGTGCCAGCAGTTACTCGAACGTCTACGAGCAGTACTTC. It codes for CASSYSNVYEQYF.

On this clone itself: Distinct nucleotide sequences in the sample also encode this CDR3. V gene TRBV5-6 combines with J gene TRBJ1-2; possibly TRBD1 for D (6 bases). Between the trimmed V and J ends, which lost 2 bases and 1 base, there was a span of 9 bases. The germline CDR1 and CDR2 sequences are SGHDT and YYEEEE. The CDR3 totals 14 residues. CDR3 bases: TGTGCCAGCAGCTTTCCAGGGGTTAACTATGGCTACACCTTC. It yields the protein CASSFPGVNYGYTF.

CDR3 protein: CASSLGQGTGELFF. The CDR3 bases are TGTGCCAGCAGCTTAGGACAGGGCACCGGGGAGCTGTTTTTT. The rearrangement uses TRBV11-2 and TRBJ2-2; 7 nucleotides agree with TRBD1. The germline CDR1 and CDR2 sequences are SGHAT and FQNNGV. V dropped 1 base and J dropped 4; count of bases not matched to a gene: 0. The CDR3 sequence is 14 residues long.

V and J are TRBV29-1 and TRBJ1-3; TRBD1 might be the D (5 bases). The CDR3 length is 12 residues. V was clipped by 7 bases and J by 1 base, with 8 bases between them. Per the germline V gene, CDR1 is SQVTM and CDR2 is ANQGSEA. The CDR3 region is CSAQGSGNTIYF. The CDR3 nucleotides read TGCAGCGCCCAGGGTTCTGGAAACACCATATATTTT.

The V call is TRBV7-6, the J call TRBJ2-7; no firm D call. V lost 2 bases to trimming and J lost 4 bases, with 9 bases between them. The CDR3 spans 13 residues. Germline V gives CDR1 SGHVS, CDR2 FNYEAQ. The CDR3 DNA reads TGTGCCAGCAGCTTACAACAGCAGTACGAGCAGTACTTC. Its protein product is CASSLQQQYEQYF.

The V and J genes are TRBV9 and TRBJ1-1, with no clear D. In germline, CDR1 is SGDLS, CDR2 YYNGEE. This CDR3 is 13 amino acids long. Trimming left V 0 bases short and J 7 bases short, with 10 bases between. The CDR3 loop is CASSVVMGGEAFF. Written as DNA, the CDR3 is TGTGCCAGCAGCGTAGTTATGGGTGGTGAAGCTTTCTTT.

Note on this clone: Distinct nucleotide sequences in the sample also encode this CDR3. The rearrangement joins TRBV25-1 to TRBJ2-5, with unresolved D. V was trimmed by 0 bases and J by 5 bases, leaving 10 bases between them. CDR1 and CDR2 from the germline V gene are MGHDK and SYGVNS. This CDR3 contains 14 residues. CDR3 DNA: TGTGCCAGCAGTGAATACGGCGGCAGGGAGACCCAGTACTTC. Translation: CASSEYGGRETQYF.

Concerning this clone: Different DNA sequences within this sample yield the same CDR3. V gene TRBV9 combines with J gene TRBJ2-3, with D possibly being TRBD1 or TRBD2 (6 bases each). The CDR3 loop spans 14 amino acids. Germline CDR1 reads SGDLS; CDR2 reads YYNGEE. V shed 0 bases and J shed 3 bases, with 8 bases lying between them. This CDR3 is CASSVEGGTDTQYF. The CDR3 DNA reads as TGTGCCAGCAGCGTAGAAGGGGGGACAGATACGCAGTATTTT.

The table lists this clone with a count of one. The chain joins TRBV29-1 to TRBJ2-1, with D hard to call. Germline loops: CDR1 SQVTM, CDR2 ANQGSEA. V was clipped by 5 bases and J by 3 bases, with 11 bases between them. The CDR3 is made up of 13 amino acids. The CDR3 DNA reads TGCAGCGTTATGAAAGAAAACTACAATGAGCAGTTCTTC. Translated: CSVMKENYNEQFF.

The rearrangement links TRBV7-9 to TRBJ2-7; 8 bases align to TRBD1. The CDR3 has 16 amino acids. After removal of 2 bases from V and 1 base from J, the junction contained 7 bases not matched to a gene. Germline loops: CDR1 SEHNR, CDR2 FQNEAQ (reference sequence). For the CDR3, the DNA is TGTGCCAGCAGCTTAAATCCAGGGGGCGGTTCCTACGAGCAGTACTTC. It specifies CASSLNPGGGSYEQYF.

The CDR3 nucleotides are TGTGCCACAAGGGCAGGGGGGAGCAATCAGCCCCAGCATTTT. Its protein is CATRAGGSNQPQHF. The chain uses TRBV27 and TRBJ1-5, with 7 bases aligning to TRBD1. The V gene end was trimmed by 10 bases and the J gene end by 1 base; junction bases not matched to a gene: 7. The CDR3 runs 14 residues. CDR1 MNHEY and CDR2 SMNVEV come from the germline V gene (reference sequence).

The DNA for the CDR3 is TGTGCCAGCAGCTCCCGGGGGGGACCCTACGAGCAGTACTTC. Amino acid sequence: CASSSRGGPYEQYF. J is TRBJ2-7 and V is TRBV27; 8 nucleotides align to TRBD2. CDR1 and CDR2 from the germline V gene are MNHEY and SMNVEV (reference sequence). With V trimmed by 6 bases and J by 2 bases, 6 bases remained unmatched. The CDR3 sequence is 14 residues long.

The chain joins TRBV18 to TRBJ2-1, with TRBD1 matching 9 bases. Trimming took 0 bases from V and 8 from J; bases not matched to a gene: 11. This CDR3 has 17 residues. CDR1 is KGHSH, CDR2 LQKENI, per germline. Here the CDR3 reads CASSPPPGTGFIDEQFF. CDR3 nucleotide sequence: TGTGCCAGCTCACCACCCCCCGGGACAGGGTTCATCGATGAGCAGTTCTTC.

For the CDR3, the DNA is TGTGCCAGCAGCGTCGGGAACCGCCAAGAGACCCAGTACTTC. This encodes CASSVGNRQETQYF. The gene calls are TRBV28 and TRBJ2-5, with D possibly matching TRBD2 (5 bases). The CDR3 is 14 residues long. Trimming stripped 6 bases from V and 1 base from J, with 12 bases between. Germline V gene data show CDR1 as MDHEN and CDR2 as SYDVKM.

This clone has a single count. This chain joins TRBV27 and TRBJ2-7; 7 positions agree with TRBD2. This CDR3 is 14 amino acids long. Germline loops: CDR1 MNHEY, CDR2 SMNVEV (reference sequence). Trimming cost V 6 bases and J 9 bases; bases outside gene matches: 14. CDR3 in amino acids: CASSPRAGAFRQYF. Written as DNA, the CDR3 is TGTGCCAGCAGCCCCCGGGCGGGAGCATTTCGGCAGTACTTC.

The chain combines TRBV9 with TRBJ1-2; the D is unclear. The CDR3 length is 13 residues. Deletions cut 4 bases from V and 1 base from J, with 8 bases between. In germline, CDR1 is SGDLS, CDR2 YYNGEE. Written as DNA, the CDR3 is TGTGCCAGCAGCTTGGACGGTAACTATGGCTACACCTTC. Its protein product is CASSLDGNYGYTF.

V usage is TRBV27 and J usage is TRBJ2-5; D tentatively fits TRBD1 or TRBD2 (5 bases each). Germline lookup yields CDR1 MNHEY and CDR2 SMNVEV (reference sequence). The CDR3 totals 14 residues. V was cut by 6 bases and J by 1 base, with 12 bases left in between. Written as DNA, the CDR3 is TGTGCCAGCAGGCCGGGACGGACCCAAGAGACCCAGTACTTC. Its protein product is CASRPGRTQETQYF.

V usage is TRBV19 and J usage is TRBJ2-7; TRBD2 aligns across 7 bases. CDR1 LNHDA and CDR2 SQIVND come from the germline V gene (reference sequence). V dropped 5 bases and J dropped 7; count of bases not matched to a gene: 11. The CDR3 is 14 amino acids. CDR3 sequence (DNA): TGTGCCAGTAGTCTCGGGGAGGGAACTAAGGAGCAGTACTTC. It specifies CASSLGEGTKEQYF.

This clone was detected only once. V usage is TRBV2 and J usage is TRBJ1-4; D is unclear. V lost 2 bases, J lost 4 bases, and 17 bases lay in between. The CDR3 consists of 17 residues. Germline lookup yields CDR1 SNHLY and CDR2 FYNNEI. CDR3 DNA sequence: TGTGCCAGCAGTGAAACGGGTCCTACCACTTTTAATGAAAAACTGTTTTTT. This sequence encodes CASSETGPTTFNEKLFF.